The rows below give T cell receptor beta chains drawn from one sample of a study of T cell responses to AZD1222 COVID-19 vaccine. Produced via immunoSEQ multiplex PCR; TCRdb's table is partial and in-frame only. In the table there are 90,000 to 150,000 clones, roughly 92% of which are singletons. Source: peripheral blood, taken on day 0 of AZD1222 vaccination. These receptors all stem from an adult in good health. Both conserved end residues are part of each CDR3. D genes are given only for firm matches. The size of a clone is reported for some rows only, either as once, few or many, or as a class for expanded clones.

cdr3_length	v_call	d_call	clone_size	j_call	cdr3_nt	cdr3_aa
15	TRBV19	-	-	TRBJ1-4	TGTGCCAGTAGTCTGGTGCGGGACCTCAATGAAAAACTGTTTTTT	CASSLVRDLNEKLFF
14	TRBV5-1	TRBD1	-	TRBJ1-6	TGCGCCAGTTCCAACGGGACAGGGTTTTCACCCCTCCACTTT	CASSNGTGFSPLHF
13	TRBV11-3	-	-	TRBJ1-1	TGTGCCAGCAGTTCTACAGCGAACACTGAAGCTTTCTTT	CASSSTANTEAFF
16	TRBV6-5	-	-	TRBJ1-6	TGTGCCAGCAGTTACTCCTCGGACCGGAGGGTTTCACCCCTCCACTTT	CASSYSSDRRVSPLHF
15	TRBV13	TRBD2	-	TRBJ2-5	TGTGCCAGCAGCTTAGGCGGGGGGGCCGGAGAGACCCAGTACTTC	CASSLGGGAGETQYF
16	TRBV2	-	once	TRBJ1-2	TGTGCCAGCAGGAGGGGCGGGGGAGGAACTAACTATGGCTACACCTTC	CASRRGGGGTNYGYTF
17	TRBV19	-	-	TRBJ1-1	TGTGCCAGTAGTACTAATCCCTCGTACAGGAGGAACACTGAAGCTTTCTTT	CASSTNPSYRRNTEAFF
14	TRBV29-1	-	-	TRBJ1-1	TGCAGCGCCTTGGACGGTGGTCGGAACACTGAAGCTTTCTTT	CSALDGGRNTEAFF
17	TRBV6-4	TRBD2	-	TRBJ2-1	TGTGCCAGCAGTGAAGCTAGCGGGGGGTCCTCCTACAATGAGCAGTTCTTC	CASSEASGGSSYNEQFF
14	TRBV7-9	-	-	TRBJ2-5	TGTGCCAGCAGCTTAATGGGACAAAAAGAGACCCAGTACTTC	CASSLMGQKETQYF
15	TRBV6-5	-	-	TRBJ2-6	TGTGCCAGCCATGACCCCGCGGGGGGGGCCAACGTCCTGACTTTC	CASHDPAGGANVLTF
18	TRBV3-1/TRBV3-2	-	-	TRBJ2-2	TGTGCCAGCAACATCTTCCCTCTCGTCCTTCCCGAATCCGGGGAGCTGTTTTTT	CASNIFPLVLPESGELFF
13	TRBV7-2	-	-	TRBJ1-1	TGTGCCAGCAGCCAAGGGGGAACGGCGCAGGCTTTCTTT	CASSQGGTAQAFF
15	TRBV27	-	-	TRBJ2-7	TGTGCCAGCAGAATATTGGGACGCCGGGTAGGCGAGCAGTACTTC	CASRILGRRVGEQYF
14	TRBV3-1/TRBV3-2	-	-	TRBJ1-1	TGTGCCAGCAGCCAAAGGGCAGGGCGCACTGAAGCTTTCTTT	CASSQRAGRTEAFF
15	TRBV5-1	TRBD1	-	TRBJ1-1	TGCGCCAGCCGTCAGGGGAACAGGGGGAACACTGAAGCTTTCTTT	CASRQGNRGNTEAFF
16	TRBV7-9	-	-	TRBJ2-1	TGTGCCAGCAGCTTAGCGGGGGGGCCACGGCGCAATGAGCAGTTCTTC	CASSLAGGPRRNEQFF
14	TRBV6-1	TRBD1	-	TRBJ1-6	TGTGCCAGCAGTGACCTAACAGGGGATTCACCCCTCCACTTT	CASSDLTGDSPLHF
16	TRBV5-1	-	-	TRBJ1-4	TGCGCCAGCAGCTTGGTTCCAGGAACAACTAATGAAAAACTGTTTTTT	CASSLVPGTTNEKLFF
15	TRBV30	TRBD1	-	TRBJ2-6	TGTGCCTGGAGGCGGGACAGGGCCGGGGCCAACGTCCTGACTTTC	CAWRRDRAGANVLTF
13	TRBV7-3	TRBD2	-	TRBJ2-7	TGTGCCAGCAGCTTAAGCGGGGGGGTTGAGCAGTACTTC	CASSLSGGVEQYF
18	TRBV4-2	TRBD2	-	TRBJ2-2	TGTGCCAGCAGCCAAGATAGCGGGGACCCATCTCTCACCGGGGAGCTGTTTTTT	CASSQDSGDPSLTGELFF
16	TRBV30	TRBD1	-	TRBJ1-5	TGTGCCTGGAGTGTACCGGGACAGGGTAGCAATCAGCCCCAGCATTTT	CAWSVPGQGSNQPQHF
13	TRBV25-1	-	-	TRBJ2-7	TGTGCCAGCAGTGATGGTGGCGGGGACGAGCAGTACTTC	CASSDGGGDEQYF
16	TRBV4-1	-	-	TRBJ2-4	TGCGCCAGCAGCCAAGCTTCACCGGGTCCCCAAAACATTCAGTACTTC	CASSQASPGPQNIQYF
13	TRBV19	TRBD1	-	TRBJ2-1	TGTGCCAGTATGGACAGGGGTATTGGTGAGCAGTTCTTC	CASMDRGIGEQFF
13	TRBV12-3/TRBV12-4	-	-	TRBJ2-2	TGTGCCAGCAGTTTAAGCAGGACCGGGGAGCTGTTTTTT	CASSLSRTGELFF
15	TRBV3-1/TRBV3-2	TRBD1	-	TRBJ1-2	TGTGCCAGCAGCCCGTCGGGGACAGGGACCTATGGCTACACCTTC	CASSPSGTGTYGYTF
14	TRBV28	TRBD1	-	TRBJ1-2	TGTGCCATCCCAGGGGGCCGACCGAACTATGGCTACACCTTC	CAIPGGRPNYGYTF
14	TRBV19	-	-	TRBJ1-6	TGTGCCAGTAGTAGGACAGCCCCGGGGTCACCCCTCCACTTT	CASSRTAPGSPLHF
12	TRBV3-1/TRBV3-2	-	-	TRBJ1-5	TGTGCCAGCAGCCAAGGGTGGGGGCCCCAGCATTTT	CASSQGWGPQHF
13	TRBV6-2/TRBV6-3	-	-	TRBJ1-2	TGTGCCAGCAGTTACGTTGGGGCGGGAGGCTACACCTTC	CASSYVGAGGYTF
17	TRBV11-2	TRBD1	-	TRBJ1-2	TGTGCCAGCAGCGGAACAGACAGGGGCTATACCGGCTATGGCTACACCTTC	CASSGTDRGYTGYGYTF
11	TRBV6-4	-	-	TRBJ1-5	TGTGCCACCCCTAAGGGACAGCCCCAGCATTTT	CATPKGQPQHF
14	TRBV28	-	-	TRBJ1-2	TGTGCCAGCAGTTTAAGGGCAGGGTCCAATGGCTACACCTTC	CASSLRAGSNGYTF
13	TRBV9	-	few	TRBJ2-7	TGTGCCAGCAGCGTAGAGGACAGCTACGAGCAGTACTTC	CASSVEDSYEQYF
16	TRBV27	-	-	TRBJ2-7	TGTGCCAGCAGTTTGATCGTTTTCGGCAACCCTTACGAGCAGTACTTC	CASSLIVFGNPYEQYF
13	TRBV6-1	-	-	TRBJ2-2	TGTGCCAGCAGGTTTAGAGAATCCGGGGAGCTGTTTTTT	CASRFRESGELFF
14	TRBV5-4	-	-	TRBJ1-2	TGTGCCAGCAGTTTTACAGGTGGCCTTGGTGGCTACACCTTC	CASSFTGGLGGYTF
13	TRBV5-5	TRBD2	-	TRBJ2-7	TGTGCCAGCAGGTCGGGGGGAGGTGACGAGCAGTACTTC	CASRSGGGDEQYF
16	TRBV5-4	-	-	TRBJ2-4	TGTGCCAGCAGCTTCGACTACAGGGCCTCCAAAAACATTCAGTACTTC	CASSFDYRASKNIQYF
17	TRBV4-3	-	-	TRBJ2-1	TGCGCCAGCAGCCAAGATCGTGGGCTACGAGCCGGGGATGAGCAGTTCTTC	CASSQDRGLRAGDEQFF
8	TRBV19	-	-	TRBJ1-2	TGTGCCGTCGGCGGCTACACCTTC	CAVGGYTF
19	TRBV23-1	-	-	TRBJ2-7	TGCGCCAGCAGTCAGGCCCTTGGCCCCTGCCTGCTTGTGTCCTACGAGCAGTACTTC	CASSQALGPCLLVSYEQYF
16	TRBV19	TRBD1	-	TRBJ1-1	TGTGCCAGTAGTATCGATACAGAGGGGGCCCACACTGAAGCTTTCTTT	CASSIDTEGAHTEAFF
15	TRBV19	-	-	TRBJ1-2	TGTGCCAGTAGTCCTAAAGGGCCAGGTTGGTATGGCTACACCTTC	CASSPKGPGWYGYTF
15	TRBV9	-	-	TRBJ2-2	TGTGCCAGCAGCGGAAGGGGCGCCGGGGCCGGGGAGCTGTTTTTT	CASSGRGAGAGELFF
14	TRBV3-1/TRBV3-2	-	-	TRBJ2-2	TGTGCCAGCAGCTCGCAGGGGGGTCCCGGGGAGCTGTTTTTT	CASSSQGGPGELFF